The next 7 T cell receptor beta chains were all read from a single sample in a study of a mutant IDH1 vaccine in newly diagnosed glioma. For these receptors, no antigen is known. This sample's time point: week 5, during vaccination. With topical imiquimod, each dose of the vaccine consisted of 300 ug of mutant IDH1 20-mer peptide. Sequencing was performed with immunoSEQ multiplex PCR; in TCRdb, only in-frame clones are kept and a portion is missing. The sample contains 60,000 or so clones, about 90% of which appear only once. Sequences were derived from PBMCs, sampled from a glioma patient whose treatment included an IDH1 peptide vaccine. All receptors derive from a woman aged 40 to 49 with glioma.

This CDR3 is CATNSGGNNEQFF. In DNA, the CDR3 is TGTGCCACCAACAGTGGAGGGAACAATGAGCAGTTCTTC. The chain uses TRBV15 and TRBJ2-1; D might be TRBD2 (6 bases). This CDR3 spans 13 amino acids. The V gene lost 7 bases and the J gene lost 5 bases, with 12 bases spanning the gap. Per the germline V gene, CDR1 is LNHNV and CDR2 is YYDKDF (reference sequence).

The genes are TRBV5-4 and TRBJ2-7; 7 bases are shared with TRBD1. Germline CDR1 is SGHNT and CDR2 is YYREEE (reference sequence). The CDR3 length is 14 residues. After removal of 4 bases from V and 2 bases from J, the junction contained 6 bases not matched to a gene. The DNA for the CDR3 is TGTGCCAGCAGCGCTAGACAGGGCCCCTACGAGCAGTACTTC. Translation gives CASSARQGPYEQYF.

This rearrangement joins TRBV11-3 to TRBJ2-5; possibly TRBD2 for D (6 bases). The length of the CDR3 is 13 residues. The germline V gene has CDR1 SGHNT and CDR2 YENEEA. The germline V and J ends were trimmed by 3 bases and 3 bases, with 8 bases remaining between them. Here the CDR3 DNA reads TGTGCCAGCAGCTTTAGCGGCGAAGAGACCCAGTACTTC. This translates into CASSFSGEETQYF.

The genes are TRBV6-5 and TRBJ2-7, with a weak D call TRBD1 (6 bases). The CDR3 runs 14 residues. The germline V gene encodes CDR1 MNHEY and CDR2 SVGAGI. V lost 6 bases to trimming and J lost 3 bases, with 15 bases between them. The CDR3 sequence is CASSPDSLRYEQYF. CDR3 nucleotide sequence: TGTGCCAGCAGCCCGGACAGTTTGCGCTACGAGCAGTACTTC.

The chain joins TRBV5-4 to TRBJ2-5; D gene uncertain. The CDR3 is 15 amino acids. V was trimmed by 2 bases and J by 2 bases, leaving 13 bases between them. CDR1 SGHNT and CDR2 YYREEE come from the germline V gene (reference sequence). This CDR3 reads CASSFVGGRQETQYF. The CDR3 coding sequence is TGTGCCAGCAGCTTCGTGGGCGGAAGACAAGAGACCCAGTACTTC.

The chain couples TRBV4-3 to TRBJ2-2; tentative D call: TRBD2 (5 bases). CDR1 is LGHNA and CDR2 is YSLEER in the germline V gene. V shed 0 bases and J shed 4 bases, with 18 bases lying between them. The CDR3 extends over 18 amino acids. The CDR3 nucleotides read TGCGCCAGCAGCCAAGAATCAGTCCAGTATGGGAGCACCGGGGAGCTGTTTTTT. Translated, it gives CASSQESVQYGSTGELFF.

The chain is built from TRBV7-9 and TRBJ2-3, with 7 bases fitting TRBD1. After removal of 5 bases from V and 9 bases from J, the junction contained 5 bases not matched to a gene. There are 12 residues in the CDR3. Germline V gene sequence: CDR1 SEHNR, CDR2 FQNEAQ (reference sequence). The CDR3 coding sequence is TGTGCCAGCAGCGACGACAGGGACACGCAGTATTTT. Encoded protein: CASSDDRDTQYF.